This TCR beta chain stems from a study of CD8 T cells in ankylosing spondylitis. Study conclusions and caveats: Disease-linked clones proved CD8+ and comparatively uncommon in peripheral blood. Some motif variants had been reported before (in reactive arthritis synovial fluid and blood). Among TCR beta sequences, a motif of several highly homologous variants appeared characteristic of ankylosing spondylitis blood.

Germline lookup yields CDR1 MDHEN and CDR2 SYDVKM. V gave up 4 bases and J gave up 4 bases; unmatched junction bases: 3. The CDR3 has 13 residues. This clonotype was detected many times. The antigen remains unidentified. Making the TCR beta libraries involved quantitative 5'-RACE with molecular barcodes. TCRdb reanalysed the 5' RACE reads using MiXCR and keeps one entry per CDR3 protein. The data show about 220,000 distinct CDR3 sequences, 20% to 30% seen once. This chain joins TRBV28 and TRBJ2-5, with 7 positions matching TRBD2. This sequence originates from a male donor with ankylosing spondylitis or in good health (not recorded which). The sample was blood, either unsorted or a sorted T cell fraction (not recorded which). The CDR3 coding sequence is TGTGCCAGCAGTTCATCGGGAGGAGAGACCCAGTACTTC. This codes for CASSSSGGETQYF.